A single TCR beta chain is shown here with its context. Its target is not known. CDR1 is PRHDT and CDR2 is FYEKMQ in the germline V gene (reference sequence). The CDR3 sequence is 15 residues long. Trimming pared 0 bases from V and 3 bases from J, leaving 8 bases between. Among the donors, all were healthy bone marrow donors. These data come from a study of cytomegalovirus exposure and HLA in healthy donors. Notes on the study in general: The listing of 150 or so TCR beta chains classed them as cytomegalovirus-associated. There were some public TCRs occurring in many donors, but most TCR sequences were rare.

Vbeta (60) and Jbeta (13) primers were used in the PCR. In the source study's methods: In a later analysis, about 12 million of 75 million to 85 million unique beta chains occurred in at least two donors. TCRdb's table, derived via immunoSEQ multiplex PCR, lists solely in-frame clones and lacks some. D and trimming were read from the DNA, whereas the V and J calls and clone size are those reported in that table. Here the sample spans roughly 120,000 clones, roughly 15% being singletons. V is TRBV13 and J is TRBJ2-2; a weak D match, TRBD1 (6 bases). This TCR was sampled from a woman aged 18-29 years in good health and CMV-seronegative. Sequencing was performed on PBMCs. The CDR3 DNA reads as TGTGCCAGCAGCTTAGGGAGGGGGTACACCGGGGAGCTGTTTTTT. Its translation: CASSLGRGYTGELFF. Variable domain in full (rest from reference TRBV13 and TRBJ2-2): AAGVIQSPRHLIKEKRETATLKCYPIPRHDTVYWYQQGPGQDPQFLISFYEKMQSDKGSIPDRFSAQQFSDYHSELNMSSLELGDSALYFCASSLGRGYTGELFFGEGSRLTVL.